The 11 T cell receptor beta chains listed next were all sequenced from one sample in a study of cytomegalovirus exposure and HLA in healthy donors. The PCR used 60 Vbeta and 13 Jbeta primers. Sequenced by immunoSEQ multiplex PCR; TCRdb stores in-frame clones only, minus some. The sample's table shows about 200,000 clones. Sequencing input: PBMCs. The receptors were gathered from a boy aged 5-17 years in good health and CMV-seronegative.

This chain joins TRBV4-2 and TRBJ2-3, with 12 bases identical to TRBD2. The V and J ends lost 2 bases and 5 bases, in that order; junction bases with no gene match: 5. This CDR3 comprises 16 residues. Germline V gene lookup returns CDR1 LGHNA and CDR2 YNFKEQ. Here the CDR3 reads CASSQPTSGGRDTQYF. CDR3 DNA sequence: TGTGCCAGCAGCCAACCCACTAGCGGGGGGAGAGATACGCAGTATTTT.

The chain joins TRBV9 to TRBJ1-2; D remains ambiguous. The CDR3 is made up of 13 amino acids. V lost 3 bases, J lost 5 bases, and 11 bases lay in between. The germline V gene has CDR1 SGDLS and CDR2 YYNGEE. CDR3 sequence: CASSALGGYGYTF. Here the CDR3 DNA reads TGTGCCAGCAGCGCTTTAGGAGGTTATGGCTACACCTTC.

The V and J genes are TRBV6-1 and TRBJ2-3; 8 bases agree with TRBD1. Germline CDR1 is MNHNS and CDR2 is SASEGT. The CDR3 loop spans 16 amino acids. The junction had 3 bases not matched to a gene; V was cut back by 0 bases and J by 1 base. The CDR3 reads CASSEAETGGTDTQYF. CDR3 sequence (DNA): TGTGCCAGCAGTGAAGCGGAGACAGGGGGCACAGATACGCAGTATTTT.

The J gene is TRBJ2-6, the V gene TRBV7-6; D may be TRBD2 (5 bases). This CDR3 comprises 19 residues. Germline V gene lookup returns CDR1 SGHVS and CDR2 FNYEAQ. The germline V and J ends were trimmed by 4 bases and 0 bases, with 19 bases remaining between them. CDR3 bases: TGTGCCAGCAGCTCTGCCGGGGTGAGAGGGCCCTCTGGGGCCAACGTCCTGACTTTC. Protein product: CASSSAGVRGPSGANVLTF.

The CDR3 nucleotides read TGTGCCAGCAGCTCTCGAGACAGAGACTACGAGCAGTACTTC. Translated: CASSSRDRDYEQYF. The chain is built from TRBV11-3 and TRBJ2-7; D might be TRBD1 (5 bases). V was cut by 4 bases and J by 3 bases, with 13 bases left in between. This CDR3 contains 14 residues. Germline V gene lookup returns CDR1 SGHNT and CDR2 YENEEA.

Concerning this clone itself: In the same sample, other DNA sequences code for this CDR3. The gene calls are TRBV19 and TRBJ2-5; weak D call: TRBD2 (6 bases). The V and J ends lost 1 base and 4 bases respectively, with 7 bases between them. The CDR3 has 13 amino acids. From germline, CDR1 is LNHDA and CDR2 SQIVND (reference sequence). CDR3 in DNA: TGTGCCAGTAGTATAGGGAGGGGAGAGACCCAGTACTTC. Its translation: CASSIGRGETQYF.

Here the CDR3 DNA reads TGTGCCAGTAGTATAGCGACAGGGGTAGGAGAAAAACTGTTTTTT. Translated: CASSIATGVGEKLFF. V and J are TRBV19 and TRBJ1-4, with TRBD1 identical over 8 bases. V lost 1 base, J lost 8 bases, and 6 bases stayed unmatched. The V gene's germline CDR1 is LNHDA and CDR2 SQIVND (reference sequence). The CDR3 runs 15 residues.

This chain connects TRBV19 to TRBJ2-3, with a possible D match to TRBD2 (6 bases). Trimming removed 8 bases at V and 4 bases at J, with 10 bases between. The CDR3 is 12 residues long. The germline CDR1 and CDR2 sequences are LNHDA and SQIVND (reference sequence). CDR3 DNA: TGTGCCAGTGGGGGAGGCCCAGATACGCAGTATTTT. This sequence encodes CASGGGPDTQYF. The full variable domain, rest sourced from reference TRBV19 and TRBJ2-3, is DGGITQSPKYLFRKEGQNVTLSCEQNLNHDAMYWYRQDPGQGLRLIYYSQIVNDFQKGDIAEGYSVSREKKESFPLTVTSAQKNPTAFYLCASGGGPDTQYFGPGTRLTVL.

The chain uses TRBV27 and TRBJ2-5; 12 positions agree with TRBD2. Germline lookup yields CDR1 MNHEY and CDR2 SMNVEV (reference sequence). Losses at the gene ends were 3 bases for V and 7 bases for J; bases not matched to a gene: 3. The CDR3 has 14 amino acids. For the CDR3, the DNA is TGTGCCAGCAGTTTGGGGGGACTAGCGGGGACCCAGTACTTC. Its translation is CASSLGGLAGTQYF.

The V and J genes are TRBV9 and TRBJ1-1; no definite D call. V was pared by 4 bases and J by 1 base, with 14 bases between. This CDR3 has 15 amino acids. Per germline, CDR1 SGDLS and CDR2 YYNGEE. CDR3: CASSPQDRENTEAFF. The CDR3 DNA sequence: TGTGCCAGCAGCCCCCAGGATCGGGAGAACACTGAAGCTTTCTTT. Full variable domain (remainder filled in from reference TRBV9 and TRBJ1-1): DSGVTQTPKHLITATGQRVTLRCSPRSGDLSVYWYQQSLDQGLQFLIQYYNGEERAKGNILERFSAQQFPDLHSELNLSSLELGDSALYFCASSPQDRENTEAFFGQGTRLTVV.

The gene calls are TRBV2 and TRBJ2-7; tentative D call: TRBD1 (5 bases). The CDR3 covers 14 residues. Germline CDR1 and CDR2: SNHLY and FYNNEI. Trimming left V 6 bases short and J 3 bases short, with 15 bases between. This CDR3 is CASRGTQQVYEQYF. The CDR3 DNA sequence: TGTGCCAGCAGGGGAACCCAACAGGTCTACGAGCAGTACTTC.